Shown below are 17 T cell receptor beta chains from a single sample sequenced in a study of glioma-infiltrating T cells. TCR alpha and beta CDR3 regions were amplified from RNA using iRepertoire nested multiplex PCR. Via MiXCR, TCRdb re-called the multiplex PCR reads, giving one row per CDR3 protein. The sample shows roughly 350,000 distinct CDR3 sequences, around 45% of them seen only once. The sample was glioma tissue, nonneoplastic brain tissue, or PBMCs (not recorded which). These receptors all stem from a human donor with low-grade glioma or glioblastoma, undergoing nonglioma brain surgery, or in good health (not recorded which).

Remarks on this clonotype: A much larger clone sits a single nucleotide away, making a read error possible. J is TRBJ1-5 and V is TRBV20-1; TRBD1 matches at 7 bases. This CDR3 contains 13 residues. Germline CDR1 DFQATT, CDR2 SNEGSKA (reference sequence). This CDR3 reads CSALDRLNQPQNF. For the CDR3, the DNA is TGCAGTGCTCTGGACAGGTTAAATCAGCCCCAGAATTTT.

The J gene is TRBJ2-5, the V gene TRBV7-2; 8 positions agree with TRBD1. The junction had 6 bases not matched to a gene; V was cut back by 3 bases and J by 6 bases. The germline CDR1 and CDR2 sequences are SGHTA and FQGNSA. The CDR3 has 14 residues. CDR3 sequence reads: CASSLNGQGQTQYF. In DNA, the CDR3 is TGTGCCAGCAGCTTGAATGGACAGGGCCAGACCCAGTACTTC.

To note about this clonotype: Here the CDR3 omits its conserved ending phenylalanine or tryptophan, so a read error is the likely source. The chain links TRBV15 to TRBJ1-3, with D hard to call. This CDR3 region has 16 residues. Germline V gene sequence: CDR1 LNHNV, CDR2 YYDKDF (reference sequence). Trimming stripped 0 bases from V and 2 bases from J, with 11 bases between. Here the CDR3 DNA reads TGTGCCACCAGCAGAGAACAAAAAATTACTGGAAACACCATATATTCT. Its translation: CATSREQKITGNTIYS.

This clonotype has only a few counts. The rearrangement links TRBV28 to TRBJ2-7; 7 bases fit TRBD2. Germline CDR1 reads MDHEN; CDR2 reads SYDVKM. V trimming: 5 bases; J trimming: 3 bases; junction bases outside the gene matches: 10. The CDR3 loop spans 15 amino acids. The CDR3 DNA reads TGTGCCAGCAGTGGACTCAGAGGCGGGAGCTACGAGCAGTACTTC. Translation: CASSGLRGGSYEQYF. Full variable domain (remainder filled in from reference TRBV28 and TRBJ2-7): DVKVTQSSRYLVKRTGEKVFLECVQDMDHENMFWYRQDPGLGLRLIYFSYDVKMKEKGDIPEGYSVSREKKERFSLILESASTNQTSMYLCASSGLRGGSYEQYFGPGTRLTVT.

V usage is TRBV11-1 and J usage is TRBJ1-1; D is unclear. Looked up from germline, CDR1 is SGHAT and CDR2 is FQDESV (reference sequence). V was clipped by 5 bases and J by 4 bases, with 11 bases between them. The CDR3 extends over 13 amino acids. The CDR3 nucleotides read TGTGCCAGCAGCCGCATGGGGAGCACTGAAGCTTTCTTT. Its protein product is CASSRMGSTEAFF. Looking up the rest from reference TRBV11-1 and TRBJ1-1 gives the full variable domain: EAEVAQSPRYKITEKSQAVAFWCDPISGHATLYWYRQILGQGPELLVQFQDESVVDDSQLPKDRFSAERLKGVDSTLKIQPAELGDSAMYLCASSRMGSTEAFFGQGTRLTVV.

J is TRBJ1-1 and V is TRBV5-1; 7 nucleotides line up with TRBD1. Germline-derived CDR1 and CDR2 are SGHRS and YFSETQ. This CDR3 is built from 14 residues. V shed 3 bases and J 6 bases; nucleotides not matched to a gene: 8. The chain's CDR3 is CASSWGTVGAEAFF. The CDR3 DNA is TGCGCCAGCAGCTGGGGGACAGTAGGGGCTGAAGCTTTCTTT.

This chain uses TRBV28 with TRBJ2-7; D is uncertain. This CDR3 is 14 amino acids long. Germline V gene lookup returns CDR1 MDHEN and CDR2 SYDVKM. Trimming took off 7 bases at V and 0 bases at J, with 13 bases between the two ends. The chain's CDR3 is CASTTAGSSYEQYF. Here the CDR3 DNA reads TGTGCCAGCACCACAGCTGGTAGCTCCTACGAGCAGTACTTC.

Ten or more counts support this clonotype. The chain recombines TRBV27 with TRBJ1-1; 9 positions match TRBD1. V was clipped by 2 bases and J by 3 bases; unmatched bases: 1. Germline CDR1 is MNHEY and CDR2 is SMNVEV (reference sequence). The CDR3 totals 14 residues. The CDR3 nucleotides are TGTGCCAGCAGTTTAGACAGGGGGTACACTGAAGCTTTCTTT. Translation: CASSLDRGYTEAFF.

V is TRBV10-3 and J is TRBJ2-1; TRBD2 is a possible D gene (5 bases). CDR3 length: 15 amino acids. The V end was cut by 3 bases, the J end by 0 bases, with 9 bases between. In germline, CDR1 is ENHRY, CDR2 SYGVKD. The CDR3 loop is CAISEFRDSYNEQFF. The CDR3 DNA reads as TGTGCCATCAGTGAATTCCGGGACTCCTACAATGAGCAGTTCTTC.

The DNA for the CDR3 is TGTGCCAGCAGCCCTATCTTATATACGCAGTATTTT. Translating it yields CASSPILYTQYF. The genes are TRBV7-9 and TRBJ2-3; D is undetermined. Germline loops: CDR1 SEHNR, CDR2 FQNEAQ (reference sequence). Trimming took 5 bases from V and 7 from J, leaving 10 bases between them. The length of the CDR3 is 12 residues.

The chain combines TRBV7-3 with TRBJ2-2, with D possibly TRBD1 on 6 matching bases. V was clipped by 1 base and J by 5 bases, with 17 bases between them. Germline values: CDR1 SGHTA, CDR2 FQGTGA. CDR3 length: 17 residues. CDR3 loop: CASSLIGTRGATGELFF. The CDR3, as DNA: TGTGCCAGCAGCTTAATCGGGACAAGGGGCGCAACCGGGGAGCTGTTTTTT. Drawing the rest from reference TRBV7-3 and TRBJ2-2, the complete variable domain is GAGVSQTPSNKVTEKGKYVELRCDPISGHTALYWYRQSLGQGPEFLIYFQGTGAADDSGLPNDRFFAVRPEGSVSTLKIQRTERGDSAVYLCASSLIGTRGATGELFFGEGSRLTVL.

As concerns this clonotype: This may be a read error, as it is one base from a much larger clone. The chain's CDR3 is CSSRSRDHEQYF. CDR3 DNA: TGTTCCAGCAGAAGCCGGGACCACGAGCAGTACTTC. The V and J genes are TRBV6-2 or TRBV6-3 and TRBJ2-7; D may match TRBD1 or TRBD2 (5 bases each). Germline lookup yields CDR1 MNHEY and CDR2 SVGEGT. CDR3 length: 12 residues.

This clonotype occurred a few times. The rearrangement uses TRBV4-1 and TRBJ2-7; D gene uncertain. The CDR3 consists of 14 residues. Between the trimmed V and J ends, which lost 4 bases and 3 bases, there was a span of 13 bases. The germline CDR1 and CDR2 sequences are MGHRA and YSYEKL. This CDR3 reads CASSPLGLFYEQYF. The CDR3 nucleotides read TGCGCCAGCAGCCCTCTAGGGCTTTTCTACGAGCAGTACTTC.

Details on this clonotype: An end of the junction differs from the germline gene, which may be a read error. The chain joins TRBV28 to TRBJ1-1; D gene unclear. Germline V CDR1 and CDR2: MDHEN, SYDVKM. CDR3 length: 13 amino acids. CDR3 sequence reads: CASSFRVNTEALF. CDR3 nucleotide sequence: TGTGCCAGCAGTTTTAGGGTTAACACTGAAGCTCTCTTT.

Regarding this clonotype: A much larger clone lies one base from this, so it may be a read error. It is likely a read error, because the conserved phenylalanine at the end of the CDR3 is missing. CDR3 sequence: CASGQGGYEQYY. The CDR3 coding sequence is TGTGCCAGCGGACAGGGGGGGTACGAGCAGTACTAC. J is TRBJ2-7 and V is TRBV6-2 or TRBV6-3, with TRBD1 matching 10 bases. The CDR3 is 12 residues long. Looked up from germline, CDR1 is MNHEY and CDR2 is SVGEGT. V lost 8 bases and J lost 4; bases outside the gene matches: 2.

V usage is TRBV20-1 and J usage is TRBJ2-7; weak D call: TRBD1 (5 bases). V dropped 5 bases and J dropped 3 bases, with 17 bases sitting between them. The germline V gene encodes CDR1 DFQATT and CDR2 SNEGSKA (reference sequence). This CDR3 is built from 14 residues. The CDR3 reads CSAQPPGYNYEQYF. The DNA for the CDR3 is TGCAGTGCTCAACCGCCAGGGTATAACTACGAGCAGTACTTC.

The chain carries TRBV4-2 and TRBJ2-7; D gene uncertain. Germline CDR1 is LGHNA and CDR2 is YNFKEQ. CDR3 length equals 12 residues. The V end was cut by 1 base, the J end by 5 bases, with 6 bases between. As DNA, the CDR3 is TGTGCCAGCAGCCAAGTTCCGAACGAGCAGTACTTC. It is translated as CASSQVPNEQYF.